This T cell receptor beta chain was retrieved from a study of regulatory T cells in long-lasting Graves disease. Whole-study findings and limits: New patients shared more than 950 public clonotypes, and persistent patients shared more, with about 2,500. Accuracy could have been hurt by small sample size. TCR diversity was lower in persistent than newly diagnosed Graves' disease.

In building TCR beta libraries, iRepertoire HTBI primers were used together with Arm-PCR of CDR3 regions. Per the original data handling: Taken together, the samples had roughly 56 TRBV and some 15 TRBJ segments identified. TCRdb reanalysed the multiplex PCR reads using MiXCR and keeps one entry per CDR3 protein. The V and J calls, along with clone size, are taken from TCRdb and not from the paper's own processing. The sample yields under 250,000 distinct CDR3 sequences, around 20% seen once. This clonotype has at least ten counts. Its antigen is still unknown. Time point defined: newly diagnosed GD, antithyroid drugs for less than 3 months. RNA from PBMCs was the source of the TCR library. With V trimmed by 0 bases and J by 7 bases, 6 bases remained unmatched. CDR1 and CDR2 (germline): DFQATT, SNEGSKA (reference sequence). The CDR3 totals 15 residues.

The chain is built from TRBV20-1 and TRBJ2-1, with TRBD2 matching 10 bases. The TCR originated in a female donor with Graves disease. This specimen consisted of peripheral blood mononuclear cells (PBMCs), obtained at new diagnosis, from a patient treated with antithyroid drugs. The CDR3 DNA follows: TGCAGTGCTAGAGATAATCAAGCGGGAGGGAATGAGCAGTTCTTC. Translated, it gives CSARDNQAGGNEQFF.